Listed below are T cell receptor beta chains from one sample, sequenced in a study of blood T cells in healthy people across ages. Each CDR3 protein is one row after TCRdb ran MiXCR on the 5' RACE reads. The repertoire includes more than 1,400,000 distinct CDR3 sequences, approximately 42% of them detected once, and roughly 7.9% sits in the top ten. Sequenced sample: blood. These TCRs come from a woman aged 18-30 years in good health. Each CDR3 is given with its conserved first and last residue. The order of the fields is D gene, clone size, V gene, J gene, CDR3 protein, CDR3 DNA. A D gene is named only where the DNA matches it firmly. Expanded clones get a size class; other rows say once, few or many, or leave the size out.

TRBD1	-	TRBV28	TRBJ2-7	CASTTGQGWSHEQYF	TGTGCCAGCACCACGGGACAGGGGTGGTCCCACGAGCAGTACTTC
-	-	TRBV29-1	TRBJ2-1	CGGTDLSEQFF	TGCGGAGGGACCGACCTGAGTGAGCAGTTCTTC
-	-	TRBV7-2	TRBJ2-7	CASSPPTAGPCEQYF	TGTGCCAGCAGCCCCCCGACGGCGGGCCCCTGCGAGCAGTACTTC
-	-	TRBV7-9	TRBJ1-2	CASSPPLGGGYGYTF	TGTGCCAGCAGCCCCCCCCTTGGGGGTGGCTATGGCTACACCTTC
TRBD2	-	TRBV7-3	TRBJ2-1	CASSHRGLALSEQFF	TGTGCCAGCAGCCATCGGGGACTAGCATTATCTGAGCAGTTCTTC
-	-	TRBV27	TRBJ1-2	CASSFNQGGTTNNYGYTF	TGTGCCAGCAGTTTCAACCAGGGAGGGACGACCAACAACTATGGCTACACCTTC
TRBD2	-	TRBV20-1	TRBJ2-5	CSARDLGTSVETQYF	TGCAGTGCTAGAGATCTAGGGACTAGCGTAGAGACCCAGTACTTC
-	few	TRBV7-9	TRBJ1-6	CASSLGGRSYNSPLHF	TGTGCCAGCAGCTTAGGGGGTCGCTCCTATAATTCACCCCTCCACTTT
-	many	TRBV3-1	TRBJ2-7	CASSPLGGEQYF	TGTGCCAGCAGCCCTCTTGGGGGCGAGCAGTACTTC
TRBD2	-	TRBV4-1	TRBJ2-4	CASSENSGSRENIQYF	TGCGCCAGCAGCGAAAATAGCGGGTCCCGGGAAAACATTCAGTACTTC
TRBD1	-	TRBV6-6	TRBJ1-1	CASSLIPQGGEAFF	TGTGCCAGCAGCCTAATTCCCCAGGGGGGTGAAGCTTTCTTT
TRBD1	-	TRBV7-9	TRBJ2-5	CASSTDRRTQYF	TGTGCCAGCAGCACGGACAGGCGGACCCAGTACTTC
-	-	TRBV10-3	TRBJ2-3	CATHGGGDTDTQYF	TGTGCCACCCACGGAGGGGGGGACACAGATACGCAGTATTTT
-	few	TRBV20-1	TRBJ2-3	CSARPSTSTDTQYF	TGCAGTGCTAGACCCTCGACCAGCACAGATACGCAGTATTTT
TRBD1	few	TRBV7-6	TRBJ1-2	CASSSGQGATYGYTF	TGTGCCAGCAGCTCCGGACAGGGGGCTACCTATGGCTACACCTTC
-	-	TRBV20-1	TRBJ2-3	CSASSVGTRDTQYF	TGCAGTGCTTCATCTGTGGGCACGAGAGATACGCAGTATTTT
-	few	TRBV6-1	TRBJ2-7	CATSDRGGSSYEQYF	TGTGCCACAAGTGATAGGGGGGGGAGCTCCTACGAGCAGTACTTC
-	-	TRBV28	TRBJ2-3	CASRTLGRQQYF	TGTGCCAGCAGGACGCTGGGAAGGCAGCAGTATTTT
TRBD2	few	TRBV7-2	TRBJ2-3	CASSLRSGRAADTQYF	TGTGCCAGCAGCTTACGAAGCGGGAGGGCCGCAGATACGCAGTATTTT
TRBD2	-	TRBV27	TRBJ2-4	CASSSGLAGRLGIQYF	TGTGCCAGCAGTTCGGGACTAGCGGGGCGCCTCGGCATTCAGTACTTC
-	few	TRBV12-3/TRBV12-4	TRBJ1-1	CASSLSGRPEAFF	TGTGCCAGCAGTTTATCCGGTCGTCCTGAAGCTTTCTTT
-	few	TRBV7-9	TRBJ2-7	CASSLAQGPSSYEQYF	TGTGCCAGCAGCTTAGCGCAGGGACCGAGCTCCTACGAGCAGTACTTC
-	few	TRBV7-2	TRBJ2-3	CASSLGIQRAVDTQYF	TGTGCCAGCAGCTTAGGGATCCAGCGGGCTGTAGATACGCAGTATTTT
TRBD1	-	TRBV6-6	TRBJ2-5	CTSSYLQGGGRETQYF	TGTACCAGCAGTTACCTACAGGGGGGAGGTAGAGAGACCCAGTACTTC
TRBD1	-	TRBV10-2	TRBJ1-2	CASSQQGANCGYTF	TGCGCCAGCAGCCAGCAGGGGGCTAACTGTGGCTACACCTTC
TRBD2	few	TRBV6-1	TRBJ2-3	CASSGGLAALPTDTQYF	TGTGCCAGCAGTGGGGGACTAGCGGCCCTCCCCACAGATACGCAGTATTTT
-	few	TRBV7-9	TRBJ2-7	CASSLPGPSYEQYF	TGTGCCAGCAGCTTACCGGGACCTTCCTACGAGCAGTACTTC
-	-	TRBV28	TRBJ2-7	CASRGAPTYEQYF	TGTGCCAGCAGGGGGGCTCCCACCTACGAGCAGTACTTC
-	once	TRBV27	TRBJ2-1	CARCGALDVCYEQFF	TGTGCCAGGTGCGGCGCCTTGGACGTCTGCTATGAGCAGTTCTTC
-	-	TRBV19	TRBJ2-3	CASSIGGSSTQYF	TGTGCCAGTAGTATTGGAGGATCTTCTACGCAGTATTTT
-	few	TRBV7-9	TRBJ2-7	CASSYGSRGSYEQYF	TGTGCCAGCAGTTATGGCTCGCGAGGTTCCTACGAGCAGTACTTC
-	-	TRBV9	TRBJ2-7	CASSVGLWGEQYF	TGTGCCAGCAGCGTAGGTTTGTGGGGCGAGCAGTACTTC
TRBD2	-	TRBV10-3	TRBJ2-3	CAIRREGRPDTQYF	TGTGCCATCAGACGGGAGGGCCGCCCAGATACGCAGTATTTT
TRBD1	few	TRBV3-1	TRBJ1-1	CASSLRDSSTEAFF	TGTGCCAGCAGCCTCCGGGACAGCTCCACTGAAGCTTTCTTT
-	few	TRBV27	TRBJ2-5	CASSLSGVRGPQETQYF	TGTGCCAGCAGTTTATCGGGGGTGAGGGGCCCACAAGAGACCCAGTACTTC
TRBD2	-	TRBV7-2	TRBJ2-3	CASSLGSGGPDTQYF	TGTGCCAGCAGCTTAGGGTCGGGAGGCCCAGATACGCAGTATTTT
-	few	TRBV29-1	TRBJ2-5	CSTQTEYQETQYF	TGCAGCACCCAGACAGAGTACCAAGAGACCCAGTACTTC
-	-	TRBV7-2	TRBJ2-7	CASSTLGPRGGALNEQYF	TGTGCCAGCAGCACCCTTGGGCCTAGGGGGGGGGCCCTCAACGAGCAGTACTTC
TRBD2	-	TRBV10-3	TRBJ2-3	CAISKSGAATGTQYF	TGTGCCATCAGTAAAAGCGGGGCGGCCACGGGTACGCAGTATTTT
-	-	TRBV7-9	TRBJ2-6	CASTSWAGFSGANVLTF	TGTGCCAGCACTAGTTGGGCAGGCTTCTCTGGGGCCAACGTCCTGACTTTC
-	-	TRBV21-1	TRBJ2-3	CASSSKSHARNREGDTQYF	TGTGCCAGCAGCTCAAAAAGCCACGCGCGGAACAGGGAGGGAGATACGCAGTATTTT
-	-	TRBV6-5	TRBJ1-2	CASRGTGEANYGYTF	TGTGCCAGCAGGGGAACAGGAGAAGCTAACTATGGCTACACCTTC